This entry concerns a single T cell receptor beta chain. Antigen unknown. This sample is drawn from a study of beta chain features in type 1 diabetes. The study's findings and limits: All four CD4+ subsets from Type 1 diabetes patients carried moderately but significantly shorter TCRB CDR3s.

Germline V gene lookup returns CDR1 MDHEN and CDR2 SYDVKM. The CDR3 covers 14 residues. V was clipped by 7 bases and J by 0 bases, with 12 bases between them. TCRB transcripts that were expressed got sequenced, as all of the isolated RNA had been reverse transcribed. Repertoires were generated with immunoSEQ multiplex PCR, while TCRdb's copy carries only in-frame clones and drops some. The top ten clones hold around 0.94% of a sample with about 160,000 clones, around 8% of them seen once. This clonotype originated in a woman aged 40 to 50 with type 1 diabetes. The chain couples TRBV28 to TRBJ1-2; D call uncertain. The material sequenced was central memory CD4+ T cells from blood. CDR3 amino acids: CASTAGGTNYGYTF. The CDR3 bases are TGTGCCAGCACCGCGGGCGGGACTAACTATGGCTACACCTTC.